This TCR beta chain was retrieved from a study of cytomegalovirus exposure and HLA in healthy donors. Sequencing used immunoSEQ multiplex PCR; TCRdb keeps in-frame clones, though not all of them. Of fewer than 120,000 clones detected, roughly 90% appear once; the ten largest clones hold almost 1.5%. With 5 bases removed from V and 0 bases from J, the gap between germline ends came to 13 bases. CDR1 is SGHRS and CDR2 is YFSETQ in the germline V gene. CDR3 length: 15 residues. This sequence was found in a woman aged 25 to 39 in good health and CMV-seropositive. Sequencing used PBMCs. The chain uses TRBV5-1 and TRBJ2-3; D gene ambiguous. As DNA, the CDR3 is TGCGCCAGCAGGCTAGACCCGGCGAGCACAGATACGCAGTATTTT. This gives the protein CASRLDPASTDTQYF.